Presented here are 8 T cell receptor beta chains from one specimen sequenced in a study of graft-versus-host responses after intestinal transplantation. Clones were read by immunoSEQ multiplex PCR, and TCRdb kept only the in-frame ones, dropping some. The sample yields under 15,000 clones, over 75% seen once. Graft tissue was processed to release intraepithelial and lamina propria lymphocytes. The specimen was ileum tissue, collected 27 days after intestinal transplant. The receptor set was obtained from a human patient who received an intestinal transplant, so some T cells may come from the graft donor.

This chain joins TRBV7-2 and TRBJ2-3; 7 bases line up with TRBD2. Trimming cost V 3 bases and J 6 bases; bases outside gene matches: 9. The CDR3 has 15 residues. CDR1 and CDR2 from the germline V gene are SGHTA and FQGNSA. As DNA, the CDR3 is TGTGCCAGCAGCTTGACCGGGACGGGAGGCGATACGCAGTATTTT. Its translation is CASSLTGTGGDTQYF.

The V and J genes are TRBV5-1 and TRBJ1-5; D uncertain. Germline V gene sequence: CDR1 SGHRS, CDR2 YFSETQ. V was trimmed by 0 bases and J by 7 bases, leaving 14 bases between them. The CDR3 is made up of 15 amino acids. CDR3 amino acids: CASSLGPEWKQPQHF. DNA for the CDR3: TGCGCCAGCAGCTTGGGGCCGGAGTGGAAACAGCCCCAGCATTTT.

The chain uses TRBV7-8 and TRBJ1-5; tentative D call: TRBD1 (6 bases). The CDR3 contains 17 residues. In germline, CDR1 is SGHVS, CDR2 FQNEAQ. Trimming removed 3 bases at V and 4 bases at J, with 19 bases between. The CDR3 protein is CASSLPGTQPGNQPQHF. CDR3 DNA sequence: TGTGCCAGCAGCTTGCCCGGGACACAACCCGGGAATCAGCCCCAGCATTTT. The full variable domain, in which reference TRBV7-8 and TRBJ1-5 provide the parts outside the CDR3, is GAGVSQSPRYKVAKRGQDVALRCDPISGHVSLFWYQQALGQGPEFLTYFQNEAQLDKSGLPSDRFFAERPEGSVSTLKIQRTQQEDSAVYLCASSLPGTQPGNQPQHFGDGTRLSIL.

The genes are TRBV5-1 and TRBJ2-5, with D uncertain. The V gene lost 3 bases and the J gene lost 0 bases, with 12 bases spanning the gap. Germline V gene data show CDR1 as SGHRS and CDR2 as YFSETQ. The CDR3 loop spans 15 amino acids. In DNA form, the CDR3 reads TGCGCCAGCAGCTACGGGTCGGGTTACCAAGAGACCCAGTACTTC. It codes for CASSYGSGYQETQYF.

This clone was seen once. The chain joins TRBV5-6 to TRBJ1-2; a weak D match, TRBD1 (5 bases). Germline assignment: CDR1 SGHDT and CDR2 YYEEEE. Trimming took 0 bases from V and 6 from J, leaving 15 bases between them. The CDR3 has 15 residues. The CDR3 loop reads CASSLVVWQGNGYTF. Written as DNA, the CDR3 is TGTGCCAGCAGCTTGGTGGTTTGGCAGGGAAATGGCTACACCTTC. Based on the CDR3 plus reference TRBV5-6 and TRBJ1-2, the full variable domain is DAGVTQSPTHLIKTRGQQVTLRCSPKSGHDTVSWYQQALGQGPQFIFQYYEEEERQRGNFPDRFSGHQFPNYSSELNVNALLLGDSALYLCASSLVVWQGNGYTFGSGTRLTVV.

This chain connects TRBV30 to TRBJ2-7; D possibly corresponds to TRBD1 (6 bases). The CDR3 contains 13 residues. Per germline, CDR1 GTSNPN and CDR2 SVGIG (reference sequence). Trimming pared 5 bases from V and 4 bases from J, leaving 15 bases between. The CDR3 region is CAWLTKRGYEQYV. DNA for the CDR3: TGTGCCTGGCTTACAAAGAGGGGGTACGAGCAGTACGTC.

The genes are TRBV5-4 and TRBJ1-1; 10 nucleotides agree with TRBD1. The V and J ends lost 6 bases and 4 bases, in that order; junction bases with no gene match: 9. Germline CDR1 SGHNT, CDR2 YYREEE (reference sequence). CDR3 size: 15 residues. DNA of the CDR3: TGTGCCAGCACCGGGACAGGGGCAGTGGCCACTGAAGCTTTCTTT. Its protein product is CASTGTGAVATEAFF.

The gene calls are TRBV11-2 and TRBJ2-5; D is ambiguous. With 1 base removed from V and 2 bases from J, the gap between germline ends came to 5 bases. The V gene's germline CDR1 is SGHAT and CDR2 FQNNGV. The CDR3 runs to 13 residues. CDR3 in DNA: TGTGCCAGCAGCTTAGGAGGTCAAGAGACCCAGTACTTC. Its protein product is CASSLGGQETQYF.